The 27 T cell receptor beta chains below all came from one sample that was sequenced in a study of cytomegalovirus exposure and HLA in healthy donors. This table comes from immunoSEQ multiplex PCR, and its TCRdb copy is limited to in-frame clones, with some not included. The table has about 120,000 clones, about nine tenths seen once; the top ten hold nearly 4.5%. The material sequenced was PBMCs. Source of these receptors: a man aged 18 to 29 in good health and CMV-seropositive.

The chain is built from TRBV9 and TRBJ2-3, with 9 bases fitting TRBD1. Germline values: CDR1 SGDLS, CDR2 YYNGEE. CDR3 length: 17 amino acids. With 0 bases clipped from V and 6 bases from J, the junction kept 11 bases outside the gene matches. CDR3 residues: CASSVDPSGQGRDTQYF. The CDR3 bases are TGTGCCAGCAGCGTAGACCCGTCGGGACAGGGTAGGGATACGCAGTATTTT.

The CDR3 spells CASSLIGAAPGELFF. DNA of the CDR3: TGTGCCAGCAGTTTGATAGGCGCGGCGCCCGGGGAGCTGTTTTTT. The genes are TRBV28 and TRBJ2-2; D is unresolved. Trimming took 3 bases from V and 6 from J, leaving 14 bases between them. The CDR3 contains 15 residues. Germline V gene lookup returns CDR1 MDHEN and CDR2 SYDVKM.

The chain uses TRBV6-1 and TRBJ1-6, with a tentative D call TRBD1 (6 bases). The CDR3 is 12 residues long. Trimming left V 11 bases short and J 4 bases short, with 9 bases between. Looked up from germline, CDR1 is MNHNS and CDR2 is SASEGT. As DNA, the CDR3 is TGTGCCGGACAGAGATATAATTCACCCCTCCACTTT. Amino acid sequence: CAGQRYNSPLHF.

The V gene is TRBV6-5, the J gene TRBJ2-3, with 7 bases fitting TRBD1. CDR1 MNHEY and CDR2 SVGAGI come from the germline V gene. CDR3 length: 15 amino acids. V shed 10 bases and J 0 bases; nucleotides not matched to a gene: 10. The CDR3 nucleotides read TGTGCCACACGGGACAGAACTACCAGCACAGATACGCAGTATTTT. The encoded protein is CATRDRTTSTDTQYF.

The chain is built from TRBV5-1 and TRBJ2-7, with 10 bases identical to TRBD2. The germline V gene encodes CDR1 SGHRS and CDR2 YFSETQ. Trimming cost V 0 bases and J 4 bases; bases outside gene matches: 4. This CDR3 comprises 15 residues. This CDR3 reads CASSLASSGGYEQYF. DNA of the CDR3: TGCGCCAGCAGCTTGGCATCTAGCGGGGGATACGAGCAGTACTTC.

CDR3: CASSPPVRDREDEQYF. The CDR3 coding sequence is TGTGCCAGCTCACCACCGGTAAGGGACAGGGAAGACGAGCAGTACTTC. The chain combines TRBV18 with TRBJ2-7, with TRBD1 identical over 9 bases. CDR3 length: 16 amino acids. V lost 0 bases and J lost 5; bases outside the gene matches: 8. CDR1 is KGHSH and CDR2 is LQKENI in the germline V gene. Variable domain in full (rest from reference TRBV18 and TRBJ2-7): NAGVMQNPRHLVRRRGQEARLRCSPMKGHSHVYWYRQLPEEGLKFMVYLQKENIIDESGMPKERFSAEFPKEGPSILRIQQVVRGDSAAYFCASSPPVRDREDEQYFGPGTRLTVT.

The chain has TRBV2 and TRBJ1-5; D remains unclear. Trimming took off 6 bases at V and 0 bases at J, with 12 bases between the two ends. The V gene's germline CDR1 is SNHLY and CDR2 FYNNEI. The CDR3 is 15 amino acids. The CDR3 DNA is TGTGCCAGCAGCATAACAGTAGATAGCAATCAGCCCCAGCATTTT. It is translated as CASSITVDSNQPQHF.

The V and J genes are TRBV4-3 and TRBJ1-4; D unresolved. This CDR3 comprises 15 residues. The ends were cut back, 3 bases at V and 2 bases at J, with 10 bases in the middle. The germline CDR1 and CDR2 sequences are LGHNA and YSLEER. The CDR3 region is CASSHVTGTNEKLFF. The CDR3 DNA reads TGCGCCAGCAGCCACGTGACGGGTACTAATGAAAAACTGTTTTTT.

The chain employs TRBV30 and TRBJ1-2; 9 bases are shared with TRBD1. V lost 8 bases to trimming and J lost 3 bases; unmatched junction nucleotides: 7. The CDR3 has 13 residues. Germline CDR1 reads GTSNPN; CDR2 reads SVGIG (reference sequence). CDR3: CALRDREHYGYTF. The CDR3 DNA reads as TGTGCCCTCCGGGACAGGGAGCACTATGGCTACACCTTC.

As DNA, the CDR3 is TGCGCCAGCAGCCCGGGACAGCCGTTGGGGGAGCAGTACTTC. Translated: CASSPGQPLGEQYF. The chain combines TRBV5-1 with TRBJ2-7; 7 bases align to TRBD1. The germline CDR1 and CDR2 sequences are SGHRS and YFSETQ. This CDR3 spans 14 amino acids. V dropped 4 bases and J dropped 7; count of bases not matched to a gene: 11.

The rearrangement links TRBV19 to TRBJ1-2; tentative D call: TRBD1 (5 bases). Between the trimmed V and J ends, which lost 6 bases and 2 bases, there was a span of 13 bases. The V gene's germline CDR1 is LNHDA and CDR2 SQIVND (reference sequence). The CDR3 has 14 residues. CDR3 sequence reads: CASRGTGRNYGYTF. CDR3 nucleotide sequence: TGTGCCAGTAGGGGGACGGGGAGGAACTATGGCTACACCTTC. Full variable domain (missing parts from reference TRBV19 and TRBJ1-2): DGGITQSPKYLFRKEGQNVTLSCEQNLNHDAMYWYRQDPGQGLRLIYYSQIVNDFQKGDIAEGYSVSREKKESFPLTVTSAQKNPTAFYLCASRGTGRNYGYTFGSGTRLTVV.

The chain has TRBV10-3 and TRBJ2-1; D not certain. The germline gives CDR1 ENHRY, CDR2 SYGVKD. V was clipped by 0 bases and J by 0 bases, with 9 bases between them. The CDR3 runs 16 residues. CDR3 protein: CAISESSTPSYNEQFF. Here the CDR3 DNA reads TGTGCCATCAGTGAGTCCTCGACTCCCTCCTACAATGAGCAGTTCTTC.

In the case of this clone: Compared with germline, one end of the junction differs, possibly owing to a read error. This sequence joins TRBV19 and TRBJ1-5; 7 bases line up with TRBD1. The CDR3 length is 14 residues. The V gene's germline CDR1 is LNHDA and CDR2 SQIVND (reference sequence). The CDR3 is CASRIGGGNQPQHF. CDR3 bases: TGTGCCAGTAGAATAGGGGGCGGCAATCAGCCCCAGCATTTT. The complete variable domain, with remaining parts taken from reference TRBV19 and TRBJ1-5, reads DGGITQSPKYLFRKEGQNVTLSCEQNLNHDAMYWYRQDPGQGLRLIYYSQIVNDFQKGDIAEGYSVSREKKESFPLTVTSAQKNPTAFYLCASRIGGGNQPQHFGDGTRLSIL.

The chain employs TRBV4-3 and TRBJ2-1, with 11 positions matching TRBD1. This CDR3 contains 15 residues. Germline loops: CDR1 LGHNA, CDR2 YSLEER. Trimming at V came to 2 bases and at J to 9 bases, leaving 6 bases not matched to a gene. This CDR3 reads CASSQWTGGFSEQFF. Here the CDR3 DNA reads TGCGCCAGCAGCCAATGGACAGGGGGCTTCAGTGAGCAGTTCTTC.

This chain connects TRBV5-5 to TRBJ1-5; TRBD1 matches at 8 bases. The CDR3 spans 17 residues. V was pared by 1 base and J by 3 bases, with 9 bases of the junction left unmatched. The germline CDR1 and CDR2 sequences are SGHKS and YYEKEE (reference sequence). CDR3 nucleotides: TGTGCCAGCAGCTTGAGGGCAGGGGGCTTAGTCAATCAGCCCCAGCATTTT. Its protein is CASSLRAGGLVNQPQHF.

The rearrangement links TRBV7-2 to TRBJ2-7; 11 bases fit TRBD1. There are 15 residues in the CDR3. The germline gives CDR1 SGHTA, CDR2 FQGNSA. V was pared by 5 bases and J by 3 bases, with 6 bases of the junction left unmatched. The CDR3 sequence is CASSARDRGDYEQYF. CDR3 coding DNA: TGTGCCAGCAGCGCCCGGGACAGGGGGGACTACGAGCAGTACTTC.

This chain connects TRBV2 to TRBJ2-5; 8 nucleotides align to TRBD1. Germline V CDR1 and CDR2: SNHLY, FYNNEI. Trimming cost V 2 bases and J 5 bases; bases outside gene matches: 4. This CDR3 spans 14 amino acids. The CDR3 sequence: CASSELTGGETQYF. The CDR3 region has the DNA TGTGCCAGCAGTGAATTAACAGGGGGTGAGACCCAGTACTTC.

Only one count was recorded for this clone. V is TRBV27 and J is TRBJ2-7, with 7 bases that match TRBD2. The J segment lost 0 bases and the V segment lost 2 bases, leaving 1 base of the junction unmatched. This CDR3 is 14 amino acids long. Germline assignment: CDR1 MNHEY and CDR2 SMNVEV (reference sequence). CDR3 in DNA: TGTGCCAGCAGTTTAGCGGGGGACTCCTACGAGCAGTACTTC. This encodes CASSLAGDSYEQYF.

J is TRBJ2-2 and V is TRBV6-4, with 10 bases matching TRBD1. Losses at the gene ends were 5 bases for V and 4 bases for J; bases not matched to a gene: 10. The CDR3 covers 17 residues. The germline V gene has CDR1 MRHNA and CDR2 SNTAGT. This CDR3 is CASSKYPGQGFTGELFF. The CDR3 DNA sequence: TGTGCCAGCAGTAAATACCCGGGACAGGGGTTCACCGGGGAGCTGTTTTTT.

V is TRBV19 and J is TRBJ2-7, with 8 nucleotides matching TRBD2. Per germline, CDR1 LNHDA and CDR2 SQIVND (reference sequence). Trimming took 8 bases from V and 3 from J; bases not matched to a gene: 12. The CDR3 loop spans 15 amino acids. The CDR3: CASSREGQQIYEQYF. The CDR3 nucleotides read TGTGCCAGTTCCCGGGAGGGGCAGCAAATCTACGAGCAGTACTTC.

The chain employs TRBV19 and TRBJ2-1; 8 bases are a match to TRBD2. CDR1 and CDR2 from the germline V gene are LNHDA and SQIVND (reference sequence). Trimming cost V 9 bases and J 0 bases; bases outside gene matches: 7. The CDR3 is 15 amino acids. The CDR3 protein is CASGRGGSSYNEQFF. CDR3 sequence (DNA): TGTGCCAGCGGGAGGGGTGGAAGCTCCTACAATGAGCAGTTCTTC.

The chain joins TRBV2 to TRBJ1-6; TRBD1 might be the D (6 bases). CDR1 and CDR2 from the germline V gene are SNHLY and FYNNEI. The V and J ends lost 5 bases and 7 bases respectively, with 6 bases between them. The CDR3 is 12 residues long. Here the CDR3 DNA reads TGTGCCAGCAGTACAGGGAATTCACCCCTCCACTTT. It is translated as CASSTGNSPLHF. The full variable domain, its missing parts supplied by reference TRBV2 and TRBJ1-6, is EPEVTQTPSHQVTQMGQEVILRCVPISNHLYFYWYRQILGQKVEFLVSFYNNEISEKSEIFDDQFSVERPDGSNFTLKIRSTKLEDSAMYFCASSTGNSPLHFGNGTRLTVT.

The V gene is TRBV19, the J gene TRBJ1-2; TRBD1 matches 8 bases. Germline V CDR1 and CDR2: LNHDA, SQIVND (reference sequence). V was clipped by 3 bases and J by 4 bases; unmatched bases: 7. This CDR3 comprises 15 residues. The CDR3 bases are TGTGCCAGTAGTATCGATAGGACAGGGAGCTATGGCTACACCTTC. It yields the protein CASSIDRTGSYGYTF.

This clone showed up just once. The chain is built from TRBV11-2 and TRBJ1-1; no clear D. Trimming pared 2 bases from V and 2 bases from J, leaving 9 bases between. The germline V gene has CDR1 SGHAT and CDR2 FQNNGV. This CDR3 has 14 amino acids. CDR3 in amino acids: CASSLRQANTEAFF. The CDR3 region has the DNA TGTGCCAGCAGCTTAAGGCAGGCTAACACTGAAGCTTTCTTT.

In its sample, this clone was seen a few times. The chain links TRBV4-2 to TRBJ2-1; tentative D call: TRBD1 (6 bases). Germline values: CDR1 LGHNA, CDR2 YNFKEQ. The V gene lost 0 bases and the J gene lost 0 bases, with 12 bases spanning the gap. The length of the CDR3 is 17 residues. CDR3 region: CASSQEETGTSYNEQFF. In DNA, the CDR3 is TGTGCCAGCAGCCAAGAAGAGACAGGAACCTCCTACAATGAGCAGTTCTTC.

This clone appeared once. The chain links TRBV11-3 to TRBJ2-2, with D hard to call. Deletions cut 6 bases from V and 1 base from J, with 6 bases between. Germline V gene data show CDR1 as SGHNT and CDR2 as YENEEA. This CDR3 has 13 amino acids. This chain's CDR3 is CASSYRNTGELFF. CDR3 DNA sequence: TGTGCCAGCAGTTACAGGAACACCGGGGAGCTGTTTTTT.

This clone was observed a handful of times. The CDR3, as DNA: TGTGCCAGCAGCGGGACAGTGTATGGCTACACCTTC. Amino acids: CASSGTVYGYTF. The rearrangement links TRBV9 to TRBJ1-2; D may be TRBD1 (6 bases). The V and J ends lost 3 bases and 5 bases respectively, with 8 bases between them. This CDR3 spans 12 amino acids. From germline, CDR1 is SGDLS and CDR2 YYNGEE. Variable domain in full (rest from reference TRBV9 and TRBJ1-2): DSGVTQTPKHLITATGQRVTLRCSPRSGDLSVYWYQQSLDQGLQFLIQYYNGEERAKGNILERFSAQQFPDLHSELNLSSLELGDSALYFCASSGTVYGYTFGSGTRLTVV.